One sample yielded the 31 T cell receptor beta chains listed below, sequenced in a study of spatial heterogeneity in lung cancer. Time point specified: sample taken at primary tumor resection. TCRdb called the 5' RACE reads again in MiXCR, with one record for every CDR3 protein. The sample holds around 6,700 distinct CDR3 sequences, 6.5% to 8.5% seen once. The source was PBMCs, collected at surgery. Source of these receptors: a male donor with early-stage non-small cell lung cancer.

This clonotype was counted ten times or more. The CDR3 sequence is CASSLGADNEKLFF. The CDR3 nucleotides are TGTGCCAGCAGCCTTGGGGCAGACAATGAAAAACTGTTTTTT. This chain connects TRBV7-9 to TRBJ1-4; D is perhaps TRBD1 (5 bases). The CDR3 has 14 residues. The germline V and J ends were trimmed by 5 bases and 5 bases, with 12 bases remaining between them. Germline values: CDR1 SEHNR, CDR2 FQNEAQ (reference sequence).

This clonotype was counted ten times or more. The V and J genes are TRBV15 and TRBJ2-1; TRBD2 matches 12 bases. The CDR3 spans 16 residues. Losses at the gene ends were 6 bases for V and 7 bases for J; bases not matched to a gene: 10. From germline, CDR1 is LNHNV and CDR2 YYDKDF (reference sequence). The CDR3 DNA reads as TGTGCCACCAGGAGGGGGCTAGCGGGGGGGCAGAATGAGCAGTTCTTC. Protein: CATRRGLAGGQNEQFF.

This clonotype was found many times. The CDR3 nucleotides are TGTGCCAGCAGTCCCCCGAACCCGGACCTCCACTTT. It codes for CASSPPNPDLHF. V gene TRBV28 combines with J gene TRBJ1-6; the D is unclear. CDR3 length: 12 amino acids. Germline CDR1 and CDR2: MDHEN and SYDVKM. V was cut by 5 bases and J by 15 bases, with 14 bases left in between.

With regard to this clonotype: This may stem from a read error, because a much larger clone lies one nucleotide away. The rearrangement joins TRBV20-1 to TRBJ2-3; TRBD1 or TRBD2 may be the D gene (5 bases each). The germline CDR1 and CDR2 sequences are DFQATT and SNEGSKA (reference sequence). V lost 0 bases and J 4 bases, leaving 14 bases between the germline ends. This CDR3 has 15 residues. The CDR3: CSARDKRGGADTQYF. The CDR3 region has the DNA TGCAGTGCTAGAGATAAGAGGGGTGGGGCAGATACGCAGTATTTT.

The chain has TRBV6-5 and TRBJ2-1; 9 nucleotides line up with TRBD2. V shed 5 bases, J shed 8 bases, and the junction held 10 bases outside the gene matches. This CDR3 is built from 15 residues. Germline CDR1 is MNHEY and CDR2 is SVGAGI. This CDR3 reads CASSPGVAGAYEQFF. The CDR3 nucleotides are TGTGCCAGCAGTCCGGGGGTAGCGGGAGCTTATGAGCAGTTCTTC.

This clonotype was counted only a few times. The gene calls are TRBV6-1 and TRBJ1-5; D unresolved. CDR1 is MNHNS, CDR2 SASEGT, per germline. V was trimmed by 6 bases and J by 2 bases, leaving 8 bases between them. CDR3 length: 13 amino acids. This chain's CDR3 is CASRPEGNQPQHF. CDR3 nucleotide sequence: TGTGCCAGCAGACCTGAAGGCAATCAGCCCCAGCATTTT.

This clonotype was detected many times. The V gene is TRBV19, the J gene TRBJ2-4; 8 nucleotides align to TRBD1. Germline trimming cut 4 bases from V and 1 base from J; bases unmatched to any gene: 15. The CDR3 is 19 amino acids. Germline V gene sequence: CDR1 LNHDA, CDR2 SQIVND (reference sequence). The CDR3 is CASSNAAGGKLQAKNIQYF. The CDR3 DNA reads TGTGCCAGTAGTAATGCGGCAGGGGGCAAATTGCAGGCCAAAAACATTCAGTACTTC.

This clonotype was seen many times. The chain combines TRBV19 with TRBJ2-3; 8 bases agree with TRBD1. Germline V gene data show CDR1 as LNHDA and CDR2 as SQIVND (reference sequence). The CDR3 length is 15 residues. The trim removed 3 bases at V and 2 bases at J, leaving 4 bases unmatched. The chain's CDR3 is CASSILQGDTDTQYF. CDR3 coding DNA: TGTGCCAGTAGTATTTTACAGGGGGACACAGATACGCAGTATTTT.

The table lists this clonotype with many counts. The CDR3 bases are TGTGCCACCAGAGAGGGGTCTAACTATGGCTACACCTTC. It is translated as CATREGSNYGYTF. The chain has TRBV2 and TRBJ1-2; D perhaps matches TRBD1 (5 bases). In germline, CDR1 is SNHLY, CDR2 FYNNEI. The CDR3 is 13 amino acids. V was trimmed by 10 bases and J by 0 bases, leaving 12 bases between them.

There are many counts of this clonotype. The chain employs TRBV20-1 and TRBJ1-1; tentatively, D is TRBD1 (5 bases). Per the germline V gene, CDR1 is DFQATT and CDR2 is SNEGSKA (reference sequence). V was shortened by 2 bases and J by 1 base, with 11 bases between the two germline ends. The CDR3 runs to 14 residues. CDR3 in DNA: TGCAGTGCTAGAATAGGAGGGGCGAACACTGAAGCTTTCTTT. This codes for CSARIGGANTEAFF.

This clonotype was found many times. The chain uses TRBV3-1 and TRBJ2-1; D might be TRBD2 (5 bases). The V end lost 1 base, the J end lost 9 bases, and 10 bases lay between the germline ends. The CDR3 sequence is 13 residues long. Germline CDR1 reads LGHDT; CDR2 reads YNNKEL (reference sequence). The CDR3 DNA is TGTGCCAGCAGCCAAGGGAGAGGAGGTGAGCAGTTCTTC. Its protein product is CASSQGRGGEQFF.

This sequence joins TRBV20-1 and TRBJ2-5, with D perhaps TRBD1 (5 bases). V lost 3 bases to trimming and J lost 0 bases, with 11 bases between them. CDR1 and CDR2 (germline): DFQATT, SNEGSKA (reference sequence). This CDR3 region has 14 residues. The CDR3 nucleotides are TGCAGTGCTAGCTACAGGCCCCACCAAGAGACCCAGTACTTC. It encodes CSASYRPHQETQYF.

This clonotype appeared many times. The chain uses TRBV29-1 and TRBJ2-1; D gene uncertain. Trimming removed 1 base at V and 7 bases at J, with 8 bases between. The CDR3 runs to 12 residues. Looked up from germline, CDR1 is SQVTM and CDR2 is ANQGSEA. CDR3 in amino acids: CSVEAVGNEQFF. As DNA, the CDR3 is TGCAGCGTTGAAGCGGTCGGGAATGAGCAGTTCTTC.

This clonotype was recorded only once. The chain employs TRBV7-2 and TRBJ2-5, with D possibly matching TRBD1 (6 bases). CDR3 length: 14 residues. Trimming pared 0 bases from V and 5 bases from J, leaving 10 bases between. The germline CDR1 and CDR2 sequences are SGHTA and FQGNSA. The CDR3 loop is CASSLARQGETQYF. CDR3 DNA: TGTGCCAGCAGCTTAGCCCGCCAGGGGGAGACCCAGTACTTC. The full variable domain, with the rest looked up from reference TRBV7-2 and TRBJ2-5, is GAGVSQSPSNKVTEKGKDVELRCDPISGHTALYWYRQSLGQGLEFLIYFQGNSAPDKSGLPSDRFSAERTGGSVSTLTIQRTQQEDSAVYLCASSLARQGETQYFGPGTRLLVL.

This clonotype was observed at least ten times. At one boundary the junction diverges from the germline segment, which might be a read error. This chain connects TRBV7-9 to TRBJ2-1; 8 nucleotides line up with TRBD2. This CDR3 contains 16 residues. Germline CDR1 reads SEHNR; CDR2 reads FQNEAQ (reference sequence). CDR3 in amino acids: CASSGSSGGSHNEQFF. In nucleotides, the CDR3 is TGTGCCAGCAGCGGATCAAGCGGGGGCTCCCACAATGAGCAGTTCTTC. Drawing the rest from reference TRBV7-9 and TRBJ2-1, the complete variable domain is DTGVSQNPRHKITKRGQNVTFRCDPISEHNRLYWYRQTLGQGPEFLTYFQNEAQLEKSRLLSDRFSAERPKGSFSTLEIQRTEQGDSAMYLCASSGSSGGSHNEQFFGPGTRLTVL.

This clonotype was detected ten times or more. The rearrangement joins TRBV2 to TRBJ1-6; D remains ambiguous. V was cut by 6 bases and J by 3 bases, with 12 bases left in between. This CDR3 has 15 residues. Germline CDR1 and CDR2: SNHLY and FYNNEI. Here the CDR3 DNA reads TGTGCCAGCAGCCCGACCGGTTACTATAATTCACCCCTCCACTTT. As protein: CASSPTGYYNSPLHF.

This clonotype was counted ten times or more. This rearrangement joins TRBV19 to TRBJ1-4; D unresolved. The CDR3 is 13 residues long. The ends were cut back, 5 bases at V and 7 bases at J, with 11 bases in the middle. Germline V lookup: CDR1 LNHDA, CDR2 SQIVND (reference sequence). CDR3 region: CASSQRDPEKLFF. The CDR3 DNA follows: TGTGCCAGTAGTCAGAGGGATCCTGAAAAACTGTTTTTT.

Ten or more counts support this clonotype. V usage is TRBV11-3 and J usage is TRBJ2-3, with D possibly being TRBD2 (6 bases). Germline assignment: CDR1 SGHNT and CDR2 YENEEA. The CDR3 consists of 15 residues. The ends were cut back, 1 base at V and 3 bases at J, with 11 bases in the middle. The CDR3 DNA follows: TGTGCCAGCAGCTTAGGTAGCGGTGAAACAGATACGCAGTATTTT. It translates to CASSLGSGETDTQYF. Supplemented by reference TRBV11-3 and TRBJ2-3, the full variable domain reads EAGVVQSPRYKIIEKKQPVAFWCNPISGHNTLYWYLQNLGQGPELLIRYENEEAVDDSQLPKDRFSAERLKGVDSTLKIQPAELGDSAVYLCASSLGSGETDTQYFGPGTRLTVL.

This clonotype was counted ten times or more. V is TRBV29-1 and J is TRBJ2-7; D is perhaps TRBD1 or TRBD2 (5 bases each). CDR3 length equals 12 residues. The ends were cut back, 4 bases at V and 5 bases at J, with 12 bases in the middle. From germline, CDR1 is SQVTM and CDR2 ANQGSEA. The DNA for the CDR3 is TGCAGCGTTGTAGGGACGGGGCACGAGCAGTACTTC. Translated, it gives CSVVGTGHEQYF.

This clonotype was seen at least ten times. V is TRBV3-1 and J is TRBJ2-5, with D perhaps matching TRBD2 (5 bases). Trimming took off 4 bases at V and 5 bases at J, with 11 bases between the two ends. In germline, CDR1 is LGHDT, CDR2 YNNKEL (reference sequence). This CDR3 contains 13 residues. The CDR3 loop is CASSRTSWETQYF. The CDR3 DNA reads TGTGCCAGCAGCCGCACTAGTTGGGAGACCCAGTACTTC.

There are many counts of this clonotype. The CDR3 DNA reads TGTGCCAGCAGTGAACAGGGGAGCGGGGAGCTGTTTTTT. It encodes CASSEQGSGELFF. The chain recombines TRBV25-1 with TRBJ2-2; D is perhaps TRBD1 (6 bases). The V gene lost 2 bases and the J gene lost 7 bases, with 8 bases spanning the gap. This CDR3 is 13 amino acids long. The germline CDR1 and CDR2 sequences are MGHDK and SYGVNS.

V is TRBV6-1 and J is TRBJ2-3; D is unclear. The CDR3 totals 13 residues. The ends were cut back, 7 bases at V and 1 base at J, with 9 bases in the middle. Germline assignment: CDR1 MNHNS and CDR2 SASEGT. This CDR3 is CASTRSRTDTQYF. The DNA of the CDR3 is TGTGCCAGCACTCGATCTCGCACAGATACGCAGTATTTT.

In this sample, this clonotype turned up many times. The chain links TRBV11-1 to TRBJ2-3; 7 bases align to TRBD2. Losses at the gene ends were 5 bases for V and 2 bases for J; bases not matched to a gene: 4. CDR3 length: 14 amino acids. The germline CDR1 and CDR2 sequences are SGHAT and FQDESV (reference sequence). In DNA form, the CDR3 reads TGTGCCAGCAGCCGGAGCGGGAACACAGATACGCAGTATTTT. Amino acid sequence: CASSRSGNTDTQYF. Complete variable domain (other parts from reference TRBV11-1 and TRBJ2-3): EAEVAQSPRYKITEKSQAVAFWCDPISGHATLYWYRQILGQGPELLVQFQDESVVDDSQLPKDRFSAERLKGVDSTLKIQPAELGDSAMYLCASSRSGNTDTQYFGPGTRLTVL.

This clonotype was detected a few times. The chain uses TRBV20-1 and TRBJ2-7; D is possibly TRBD1 (5 bases). CDR1 and CDR2 from the germline V gene are DFQATT and SNEGSKA (reference sequence). Trimming shortened V by 3 bases and J by 3 bases, and 12 bases separated the two germline ends. The CDR3 is 13 residues long. The CDR3 nucleotides read TGCAGTGCTAGGAAGGGGCCGAACTACGAGCAGTACTTC. Its translation: CSARKGPNYEQYF.

This clonotype occurred many times. The chain carries TRBV29-1 and TRBJ2-1, with TRBD2 matching 16 bases. The length of the CDR3 is 15 residues. The germline CDR1 and CDR2 sequences are SQVTM and ANQGSEA. V lost 5 bases and J lost 8; bases outside the gene matches: 6. CDR3 protein: CSVTGLAGGTDEQFF. The CDR3 DNA reads TGCAGCGTTACGGGACTAGCGGGAGGGACGGATGAGCAGTTCTTC.

This clonotype was observed many times. J is TRBJ1-6 and V is TRBV7-9; maybe TRBD1 (6 bases). Looked up from germline, CDR1 is SEHNR and CDR2 is FQNEAQ (reference sequence). Between the trimmed V and J ends, which lost 5 bases and 8 bases, there was a span of 10 bases. The CDR3 has 13 residues. The CDR3 DNA reads TGTGCCAGCAGCGCCACAGGGTATTCACCCCTCCACTTT. It yields the protein CASSATGYSPLHF.

This clonotype occurred many times. This sequence joins TRBV11-2 and TRBJ1-1; D is perhaps TRBD1 (5 bases). Germline lookup yields CDR1 SGHAT and CDR2 FQNNGV. There are 14 residues in the CDR3. V lost 1 base and J lost 4, with 10 bases in between. CDR3 sequence reads: CASSLGGAFTEAFF. The CDR3 DNA reads as TGTGCCAGCAGCTTAGGAGGGGCTTTCACTGAAGCTTTCTTT. The complete variable domain, with remaining parts taken from reference TRBV11-2 and TRBJ1-1, reads EAGVAQSPRYKIIEKRQSVAFWCNPISGHATLYWYQQILGQGPKLLIQFQNNGVVDDSQLPKDRFSAERLKGVDSTLKIQPAKLEDSAVYLCASSLGGAFTEAFFGQGTRLTVV.

This clonotype came up many times. The chain has TRBV20-1 and TRBJ2-7; tentatively, D is TRBD2 (6 bases). CDR1 DFQATT and CDR2 SNEGSKA come from the germline V gene (reference sequence). This CDR3 has 15 amino acids. V lost 3 bases and J lost 0, with 15 bases in between. The CDR3 DNA reads as TGCAGTGCTAGGGATATAGCGGTGAGCTCCTACGAGCAGTACTTC. Translation gives CSARDIAVSSYEQYF.

This clonotype has at least ten counts. The chain links TRBV20-1 to TRBJ1-4, with D unclear. The germline V and J ends were trimmed by 4 bases and 1 base, with 10 bases remaining between them. The germline V gene encodes CDR1 DFQATT and CDR2 SNEGSKA (reference sequence). The CDR3 is 14 residues long. CDR3: CSATHIGTNEKLFF. CDR3 DNA: TGCAGTGCTACCCACATCGGAACTAATGAAAAACTGTTTTTT.

V is TRBV7-9 and J is TRBJ1-6, with TRBD1 identical over 7 bases. There are 15 residues in the CDR3. CDR1 is SEHNR and CDR2 is FQNEAQ in the germline V gene (reference sequence). The V segment lost 0 bases and the J segment 10 bases; nucleotides outside the gene matches: 6. The CDR3 DNA reads TGTGCCAGCAGCTTAGCGGGCTCAGGGGGATCACCCCTCCACTTT. It specifies CASSLAGSGGSPLHF.

The sample holds a few counts of this clonotype. One junction end does not reproduce the germline sequence, and a read error may be involved. The chain joins TRBV7-8 to TRBJ2-5, with no clear D. The CDR3 contains 14 residues. Germline CDR1 SGHVS, CDR2 FQNEAQ. Here the CDR3 DNA reads TGTGCCAGTAGCTCCCTCCAGCTCCAAGAGACCCAGTACTTC. Translation gives CASSSLQLQETQYF.